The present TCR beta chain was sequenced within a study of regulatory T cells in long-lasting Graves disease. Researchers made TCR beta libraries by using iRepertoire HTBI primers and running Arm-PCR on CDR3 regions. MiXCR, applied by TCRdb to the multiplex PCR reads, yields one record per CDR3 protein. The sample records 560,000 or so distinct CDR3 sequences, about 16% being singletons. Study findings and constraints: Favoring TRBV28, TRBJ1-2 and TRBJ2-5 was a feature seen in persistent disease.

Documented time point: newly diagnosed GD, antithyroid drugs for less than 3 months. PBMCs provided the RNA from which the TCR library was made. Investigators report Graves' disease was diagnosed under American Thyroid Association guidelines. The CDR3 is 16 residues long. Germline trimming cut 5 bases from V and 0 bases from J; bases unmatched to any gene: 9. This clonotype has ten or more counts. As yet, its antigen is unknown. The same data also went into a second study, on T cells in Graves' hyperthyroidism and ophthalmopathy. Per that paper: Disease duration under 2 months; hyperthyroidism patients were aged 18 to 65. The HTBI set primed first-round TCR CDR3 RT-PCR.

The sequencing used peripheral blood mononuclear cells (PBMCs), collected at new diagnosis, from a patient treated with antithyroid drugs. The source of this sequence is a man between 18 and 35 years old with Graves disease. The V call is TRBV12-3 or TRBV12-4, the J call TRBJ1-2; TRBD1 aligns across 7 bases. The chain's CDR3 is CASSRSLQGTNYGYTF. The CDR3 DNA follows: TGTGCCAGCAGTCGTTCTTTACAGGGGACTAACTATGGCTACACCTTC.